This TCR beta chain was recovered during a study of T cells in localized non-small cell lung cancer. Findings and caveats of the study: Out of the top 100 tumor clones, a median roughly 52 were seen in adjacent lung. Owing to sequencing of a solitary tumor region, heterogeneity cannot be discounted.

TCRdb's table, derived via immunoSEQ multiplex PCR, lists solely in-frame clones and lacks some. The data show 72,000 or so clones, roughly nine tenths seen once. Comments on this clone: The antigen is not known.

This clonotype originated in a male donor older than 55 with stage III squamous cell lung carcinoma. This specimen was peripheral blood, taken before any cancer treatment.

CDR3 protein: CASSLDSLMNTEAFF. CDR3 coding DNA: TGTGCCAGCAGTTTAGACAGCCTGATGAACACTGAAGCTTTCTTT. The chain couples TRBV6-5 to TRBJ1-1, with D possibly being TRBD1 (5 bases). Germline V lookup: CDR1 MNHEY, CDR2 SVGAGI. This CDR3 contains 15 residues. V was cut by 4 bases and J by 0 bases, with 12 bases left in between.